Ten or more counts support the clone carrying this TCR beta chain. The antigen is unknown. This record belongs to a study of neurological immune-mediated disorders. Study observations and caveats: When the repertoires were sorted by phylogenetic grouping, those of 18 of 34 multiple sclerosis patients ended up in one related-CDR3 cluster, a possible signature. In HTLV-1-associated myelopathy, TCR clonal expansion was greatest, and in multiple sclerosis it was least, below healthy controls.

The team produced cDNA through 5'RACE using 10-nucleotide random UMIs. One entry per CDR3 protein, called by TCRdb with MiXCR from the 5' RACE reads. Among 87,000 or so distinct CDR3 sequences listed, 3% to 4% were seen once. This TCR was recovered from a young woman with multiple sclerosis. Sequenced input: PBMCs.

This CDR3 is CASARTGGNYGYTF. CDR3 DNA sequence: TGTGCCAGCGCCCGGACAGGGGGCAACTATGGCTACACCTTC. The J gene is TRBJ1-2, the V gene TRBV21-1; the table calls TRBD1, which could not be checked here. TRBV21-1 is flagged as a pseudogene. The CDR3 runs 14 residues.